The 23 T cell receptor beta chains listed next were all sequenced from one sample in a study of T cells in women clearing cervical HPV infection. Sequencing used immunoSEQ multiplex PCR; TCRdb keeps in-frame clones, though not all of them. The table for this sample gives 30,000 or so clones. The material sequenced was blood buffy coat. These receptors came from a woman aged 18 to 75 with a cervical HPV16 infection that either progressed to CIN3+ or cleared (not recorded which).

Of note for this clone: Read sequence stops 3 residues before the CDR3 end, and the germline J gene provides the missing end. The chain carries TRBV20-1 and TRBJ1-2, with D maybe TRBD1 (5 bases). The V end lost 4 bases, the J end lost 1 base, and 16 bases lay between the germline ends. This CDR3 has 15 amino acids. Per the germline V gene, CDR1 is DFQATT and CDR2 is SNEGSKA (reference sequence). CDR3 bases read: TGCAGTGCTACGGGGGGGGACGGATTTAACTATGGC. This codes for CSATGGDGFNYG. The entire CDR3 protein reads CSATGGDGFNYGYTF.

In regard to this clone: The DNA ends 3 residues before the CDR3 does, and the rest of the CDR3 is filled in from the germline J gene. This sequence joins TRBV7-9 and TRBJ2-1, with D maybe TRBD1 (6 bases). V was shortened by 5 bases and J by 3 bases, with 14 bases between the two germline ends. Per germline, CDR1 SEHNR and CDR2 FQNEAQ (reference sequence). The CDR3 loop spans 15 amino acids. The covered CDR3 bases are TGTGCCAGCAGCGTAACAGGGACAAACTACAATGAG. It translates to CASSVTGTNYNE. The CDR3 as a whole reads CASSVTGTNYNEQFF.

Comment on this clone: The read stops 3 residues short of the end of the CDR3; the missing end is completed from the germline J gene. J is TRBJ1-4 and V is TRBV5-1; 7 bases fit TRBD1. Germline loops: CDR1 SGHRS, CDR2 YFSETQ. V was clipped by 3 bases and J by 3 bases; unmatched bases: 5. The CDR3 spans 15 residues. The CDR3 DNA, read in part, is TGCGCCAGCAGCTCTACAGGGGCACCTAATGAAAAA. Residues: CASSSTGAPNEK. The full CDR3 protein is CASSSTGAPNEKLFF.

In the case of this clone: The missing CDR3 end, 3 residues past where the read stops, is filled in from the germline J gene. The V call is TRBV28, the J call TRBJ2-7; 10 nucleotides line up with TRBD1. The CDR3 is 17 residues long. After removal of 3 bases from V and 6 bases from J, the junction contained 14 bases not matched to a gene. Germline V lookup: CDR1 MDHEN, CDR2 SYDVKM. CDR3 residues: CASSFAAGTGVSGEQYF. The CDR3 DNA, read in part, is TGTGCCAGCAGTTTTGCCGCAGGGACAGGGGTTTCGGGCGAG.

The part of the CDR3 DNA that was read is TGTGCCTGGAAAGGAGGCCCAACTAATGAAAAG. It specifies CAWKGGPTNEK. Given in full, the CDR3 is CAWKGGPTNEKLFF. The chain has TRBV30 and TRBJ2-2; a possible D gene is TRBD2 (5 bases). The CDR3 end lies 3 residues beyond the end of the read and is filled in from the germline J gene. Germline loops: CDR1 GTSNPN, CDR2 SVGIG (reference sequence). CDR3 length: 14 residues. The complete variable domain, with remaining parts taken from reference TRBV30 and TRBJ2-2, reads SQTIHQWPATLVQPVGSPLSLECTVEGTSNPNLYWYRQAAGRGLQLLFYSVGIGQISSEVPQNLSASRPQDRQFILSSKKLLLSDSGFYLCAWKGGPTNEKLFFGEGSRLTVL.

Regarding this clone: The missing CDR3 end, 3 residues past where the read stops, is filled in from the germline J gene. The chain combines TRBV5-6 with TRBJ2-7; D gene unclear. The CDR3 runs 12 residues. Germline V gene lookup returns CDR1 SGHDT and CDR2 YYEEEE. V lost 1 base and J 5 bases, leaving 7 bases between the germline ends. The covered CDR3 bases are TGTGCCAGCAGCTTGACGGGTAACGAG. Protein: CASSLTGNE. The CDR3, in full, reads CASSLTGNEQYF.

Notes on this clone: The missing CDR3 end, 3 residues past where the read stops, is filled in from the germline J gene. The chain combines TRBV19 with TRBJ2-2, with 8 bases aligning to TRBD1. CDR3 size: 16 residues. In germline, CDR1 is LNHDA, CDR2 SQIVND (reference sequence). The sequenced part of the CDR3 DNA is TGTGCCAGTAGTATTGGTGTTGGACAGGGTAATGAAAAG. Residues: CASSIGVGQGNEK. The entire CDR3 protein reads CASSIGVGQGNEKLFF.

As regards this clone: The CDR3 end falls 3 residues outside the read, so it is completed with the germline J gene. V and J are TRBV6-4 and TRBJ2-1; 9 nucleotides align to TRBD2. After removal of 4 bases from V and 7 bases from J, the junction contained 11 bases not matched to a gene. Germline V gene lookup returns CDR1 MRHNA and CDR2 SNTAGT. This CDR3 spans 16 amino acids. CDR3 DNA (partial): TGTGCCAGCAGTGTGGTGCGGGGGGGCTTGGTGAATGAG. The encoded protein is CASSVVRGGLVNE. The CDR3 as a whole reads CASSVVRGGLVNEQFF.

Comment on this clone: The CDR3 end falls 3 residues outside the read, so it is completed with the germline J gene. The J gene is TRBJ2-5, the V gene TRBV23-1; D may be TRBD2 (5 bases). TRBV23-1 belongs to the ORF category, with a function that is uncertain. The length of the CDR3 is 14 residues. V lost 4 bases and J 2 bases, leaving 11 bases between the germline ends. This CDR3 is CASSPGESQETQYF. The CDR3 bases that were read are TGCGCCAGCAGTCCCGGGGAGAGTCAAGAGACC.

Turning to this clone: The read ends 3 residues early relative to the CDR3; the germline J gene fills the gap. The rearrangement joins TRBV19 to TRBJ2-3, with 7 nucleotides matching TRBD2. The germline V gene encodes CDR1 LNHDA and CDR2 SQIVND (reference sequence). The CDR3 has 14 amino acids. The sequenced part of the CDR3 DNA is TGTGCCAGTAGTATAGTTGGGGGGGAAGAGACG. Encoded protein: CASSIVGGEET. The full CDR3 protein is CASSIVGGEETQYF.

With regard to this clone: The read comes to an end 3 residues before the CDR3 does, leaving the germline J gene to fill in the end. The J gene is TRBJ2-1, the V gene TRBV12-3 or TRBV12-4; 11 positions match TRBD2. With V trimmed by 6 bases and J by 7 bases, 8 bases remained unmatched. CDR3 size: 15 residues. This CDR3 is CASSHTSGSGNEQFF. The sequenced CDR3 bases are TGTGCCAGCAGCCACACTAGCGGGAGTGGGAATGAG.

Comment on this clone: Coverage ceases 3 residues before the CDR3 finishes, and the germline J gene fills in the end. This chain connects TRBV28 to TRBJ2-6, with 7 positions matching TRBD1. After removal of 6 bases from V and 4 bases from J, the junction contained 15 bases not matched to a gene. This CDR3 comprises 18 residues. The germline CDR1 and CDR2 sequences are MDHEN and SYDVKM. The CDR3 reads CASSRRAHRGSGANVLTF. The sequenced CDR3 bases are TGTGCCAGCAGCCGAAGGGCCCACAGGGGATCAGGGGCCAACGTC.

As to this clone: The read gets to within 3 residues of the CDR3 end, and the germline J gene fills in the rest. The gene calls are TRBV7-9 and TRBJ1-5; D is perhaps TRBD1 (5 bases). The CDR3 extends over 14 amino acids. Germline V gives CDR1 SEHNR, CDR2 FQNEAQ (reference sequence). Trimming pared 5 bases from V and 3 bases from J, leaving 11 bases between. The sequenced part of the CDR3 DNA is TGTGCCAGCAGCCCCGACAGTGACAATCAGCCC. It encodes CASSPDSDNQP. The full CDR3 reads CASSPDSDNQPQHF.

The sequenced CDR3 bases are TGTGCCAGCAGTGCCCCGGGACAGGGCTCCTACGAG. Protein: CASSAPGQGSYE. The full-length CDR3 reads as CASSAPGQGSYEQYF. The V and J genes are TRBV28 and TRBJ2-7; TRBD1 matches at 9 bases. Read data end 3 residues before the CDR3 end; the end is taken from the germline J gene. Germline V gene lookup returns CDR1 MDHEN and CDR2 SYDVKM. Losses at the gene ends were 5 bases for V and 0 bases for J; bases not matched to a gene: 5. This CDR3 contains 15 residues. The complete variable domain, with remaining parts taken from reference TRBV28 and TRBJ2-7, reads DVKVTQSSRYLVKRTGEKVFLECVQDMDHENMFWYRQDPGLGLRLIYFSYDVKMKEKGDIPEGYSVSREKKERFSLILESASTNQTSMYLCASSAPGQGSYEQYFGPGTRLTVT.

The CDR3 bases that were read are TGTGCCAGCAGTTTAGTGGGGGGGTTAAAAGAGACC. Protein sequence: CASSLVGGLKET. The complete CDR3 protein is CASSLVGGLKETQYF. The chain couples TRBV12-3 or TRBV12-4 to TRBJ2-5; 7 nucleotides align to TRBD2. Read coverage stops 3 residues before the CDR3 terminus; the germline J gene supplies the remainder. V shed 1 base, J shed 3 bases, and the junction held 5 bases outside the gene matches. CDR3 length: 15 amino acids.

Regarding this clone: The CDR3 goes on 3 residues after the read ends, and that part is filled in from the germline J gene. The chain is built from TRBV7-9 and TRBJ2-1; 9 nucleotides align to TRBD2. Germline CDR1 reads SEHNR; CDR2 reads FQNEAQ (reference sequence). V lost 3 bases to trimming and J lost 8 bases; unmatched junction nucleotides: 8. This CDR3 is 15 amino acids long. The CDR3 loop is CASSFSSGGIDEQFF. The covered CDR3 bases are TGTGCCAGCAGCTTTAGTAGCGGGGGTATCGATGAG.

For this clone: Sequencing ends 3 residues short of the CDR3 end; the germline J gene provides the rest. The chain is built from TRBV7-6 and TRBJ1-2; possibly TRBD1 for D (6 bases). The CDR3 spans 18 residues. The germline V gene has CDR1 SGHVS and CDR2 FNYEAQ. Partial CDR3 DNA: TGTGCCAGCAGCTCACTAGCGGGGGGGCTACCTAGCACAGATACC. This translates into CASSSLAGGLPSTDT. The full CDR3 reads CASSSLAGGLPSTDTYTF.

Worth noting for this clone: The missing CDR3 end, 3 residues past where the read stops, is filled in from the germline J gene. V and J are TRBV20-1 and TRBJ1-1; 10 nucleotides align to TRBD1. This CDR3 has 14 residues. Germline V CDR1 and CDR2: DFQATT, SNEGSKA (reference sequence). V lost 5 bases to trimming and J lost 5 bases; unmatched junction nucleotides: 8. CDR3 bases read: TGCAGTGCTTCGGACAGGGGGGAAAGAACTGAA. Translated: CSASDRGERTE. The CDR3, in full, reads CSASDRGERTEAFF.

Comments on this clone: The CDR3 is cut off 3 residues early in the read; its end comes from the germline J gene. This chain links TRBV11-2 with TRBJ1-1; D not resolved. The V end was cut by 5 bases, the J end by 1 base, with 8 bases between. Germline CDR1 is SGHAT and CDR2 is FQNNGV. CDR3 size: 13 residues. The DNA read from the CDR3 is TGTGCCAGCAGCCCCCTACGGAACACTGAA. It encodes CASSPLRNTE. The CDR3 reads in full as CASSPLRNTEAFF.

As for this clone: With the read ending 3 residues before the CDR3 end, the germline J gene is used to fill in that end. This chain links TRBV20-1 with TRBJ2-3; the D call may be TRBD1 or TRBD2 (5 bases each). CDR1 and CDR2 (germline): DFQATT, SNEGSKA (reference sequence). Trimming took off 2 bases at V and 6 bases at J, with 9 bases between the two ends. The CDR3 covers 12 residues. This CDR3 reads CSARFREDTQYF. The CDR3 DNA, read in part, is TGCAGTGCTAGATTCAGGGAGGATACG.

CDR3 residues: CASSPPSPKNIQYF. The CDR3 bases that were read are TGTGCCAGCTCACCACCCTCTCCCAAAAACATT. The rearrangement joins TRBV18 to TRBJ2-4; the D is unclear. The read ends 3 residues early relative to the CDR3; the germline J gene fills the gap. Germline-derived CDR1 and CDR2 are KGHSH and LQKENI. The CDR3 extends over 14 amino acids. Trimming shortened V by 0 bases and J by 2 bases, and 5 bases separated the two germline ends. Full variable domain (rest looked up from reference TRBV18 and TRBJ2-4): NAGVMQNPRHLVRRRGQEARLRCSPMKGHSHVYWYRQLPEEGLKFMVYLQKENIIDESGMPKERFSAEFPKEGPSILRIQQVVRGDSAAYFCASSPPSPKNIQYFGAGTRLSVL.

As to this clone: The read terminates 3 residues before the CDR3 end, so the remaining end is supplied by the germline J gene. The J gene is TRBJ1-2, the V gene TRBV5-1, with D hard to call. CDR1 is SGHRS, CDR2 YFSETQ, per germline. V lost 0 bases to trimming and J lost 4 bases, with 13 bases between them. CDR3 length: 15 residues. CDR3 sequence: CASSLADPRGYGYTF. Partial CDR3 DNA: TGCGCCAGCAGCTTGGCGGACCCCCGGGGCTATGGC.

Note on this clone: The read stops 3 residues short of the end of the CDR3; the missing end is completed from the germline J gene. This chain links TRBV7-2 with TRBJ2-7; 7 nucleotides line up with TRBD2. J gave up 3 bases and V 0 bases, and 8 bases lay outside the gene matches. CDR3 size: 16 residues. CDR1 and CDR2 from the germline V gene are SGHTA and FQGNSA. Here the CDR3 reads CASSLAVGGLVYEQYF. The CDR3 DNA, read in part, is TGTGCCAGCAGCTTAGCGGTGGGAGGACTAGTCTACGAG.